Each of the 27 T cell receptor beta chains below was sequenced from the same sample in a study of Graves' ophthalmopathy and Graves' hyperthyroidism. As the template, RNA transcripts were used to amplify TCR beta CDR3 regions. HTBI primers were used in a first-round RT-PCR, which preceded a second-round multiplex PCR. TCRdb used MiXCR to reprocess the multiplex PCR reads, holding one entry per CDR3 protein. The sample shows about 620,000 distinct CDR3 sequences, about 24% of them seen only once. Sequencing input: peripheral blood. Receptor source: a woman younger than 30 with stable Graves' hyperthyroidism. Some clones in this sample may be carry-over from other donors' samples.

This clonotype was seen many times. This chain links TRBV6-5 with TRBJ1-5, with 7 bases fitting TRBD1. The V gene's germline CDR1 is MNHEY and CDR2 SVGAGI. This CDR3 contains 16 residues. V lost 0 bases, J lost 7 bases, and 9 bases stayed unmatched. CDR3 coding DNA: TGTGCCAGCAGTTACTCAGGGGGCCAGGCCACGCAGCCCCAGCATTTT. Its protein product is CASSYSGGQATQPQHF.

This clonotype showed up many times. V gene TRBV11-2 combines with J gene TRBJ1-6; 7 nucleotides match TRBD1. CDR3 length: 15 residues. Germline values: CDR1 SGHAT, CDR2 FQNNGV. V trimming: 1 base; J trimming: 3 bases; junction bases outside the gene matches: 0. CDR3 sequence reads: CASSLGTGYNSPLHF. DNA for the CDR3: TGTGCCAGCAGCTTAGGGACAGGCTATAATTCACCCCTCCACTTT.

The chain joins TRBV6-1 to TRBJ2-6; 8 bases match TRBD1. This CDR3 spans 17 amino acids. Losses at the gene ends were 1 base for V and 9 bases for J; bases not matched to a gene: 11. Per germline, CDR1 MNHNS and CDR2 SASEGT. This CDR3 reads CASSEGRGPLRGNVLTF. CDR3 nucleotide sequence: TGTGCCAGCAGTGAAGGCAGGGGGCCGCTCAGGGGCAACGTCCTGACTTTC.

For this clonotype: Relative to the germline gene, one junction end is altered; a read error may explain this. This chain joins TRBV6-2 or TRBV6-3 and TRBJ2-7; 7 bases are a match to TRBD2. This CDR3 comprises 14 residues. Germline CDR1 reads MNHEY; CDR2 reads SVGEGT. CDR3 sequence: CVSSRAGDSYEQYF. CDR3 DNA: TGTGTCAGCAGCCGGGCGGGGGACTCCTACGAGCAGTACTTC.

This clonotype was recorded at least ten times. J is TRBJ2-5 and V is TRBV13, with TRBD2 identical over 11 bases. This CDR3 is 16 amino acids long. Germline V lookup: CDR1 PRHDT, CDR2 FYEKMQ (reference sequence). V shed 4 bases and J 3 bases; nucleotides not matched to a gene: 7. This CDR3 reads CASSSDRLAGKETQYF. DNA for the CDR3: TGTGCCAGCAGCTCCGACCGACTAGCGGGGAAAGAGACCCAGTACTTC.

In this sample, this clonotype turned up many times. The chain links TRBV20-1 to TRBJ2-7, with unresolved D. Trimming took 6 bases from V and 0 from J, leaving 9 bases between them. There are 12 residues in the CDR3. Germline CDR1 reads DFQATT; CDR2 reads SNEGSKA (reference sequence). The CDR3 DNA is TGCAGTGCCGACAAGAGCTCCTACGAGCAGTACTTC. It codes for CSADKSSYEQYF.

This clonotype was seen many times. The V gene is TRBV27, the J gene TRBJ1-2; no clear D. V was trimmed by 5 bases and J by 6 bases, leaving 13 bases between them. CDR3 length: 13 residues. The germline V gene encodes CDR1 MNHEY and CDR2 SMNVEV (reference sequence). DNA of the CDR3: TGTGCCAGCAGTCCTAACGGATTCAATGGCTACACCTTC. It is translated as CASSPNGFNGYTF.

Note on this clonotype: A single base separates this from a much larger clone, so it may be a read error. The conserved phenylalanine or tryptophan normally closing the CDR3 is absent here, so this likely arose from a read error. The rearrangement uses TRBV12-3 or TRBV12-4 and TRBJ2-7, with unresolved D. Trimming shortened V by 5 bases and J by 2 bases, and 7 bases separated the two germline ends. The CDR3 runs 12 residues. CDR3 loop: CASSTSTYEQYL. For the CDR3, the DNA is TGTGCCAGCAGTACCTCCACCTACGAGCAGTACTTG.

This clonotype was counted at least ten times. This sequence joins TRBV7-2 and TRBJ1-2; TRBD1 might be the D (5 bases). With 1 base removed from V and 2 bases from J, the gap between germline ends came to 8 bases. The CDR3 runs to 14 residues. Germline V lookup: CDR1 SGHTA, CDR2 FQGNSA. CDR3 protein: CASSLDGGNYGYTF. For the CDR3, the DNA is TGTGCCAGCAGCTTAGATGGGGGGAACTATGGCTACACCTTC.

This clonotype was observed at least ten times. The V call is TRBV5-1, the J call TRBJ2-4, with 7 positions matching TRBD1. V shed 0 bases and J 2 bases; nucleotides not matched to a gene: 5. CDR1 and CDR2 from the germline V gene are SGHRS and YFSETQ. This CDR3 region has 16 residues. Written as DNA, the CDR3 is TGCGCCAGCAGCTTGGCAAGGACAGGCACCAAAAACATTCAGTACTTC. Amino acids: CASSLARTGTKNIQYF. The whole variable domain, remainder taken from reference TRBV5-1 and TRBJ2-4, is KAGVTQTPRYLIKTRGQQVTLSCSPISGHRSVSWYQQTPGQGLQFLFEYFSETQRNKGNFPGRFSGRQFSNSRSEMNVSTLELGDSALYLCASSLARTGTKNIQYFGAGTRLSVL.

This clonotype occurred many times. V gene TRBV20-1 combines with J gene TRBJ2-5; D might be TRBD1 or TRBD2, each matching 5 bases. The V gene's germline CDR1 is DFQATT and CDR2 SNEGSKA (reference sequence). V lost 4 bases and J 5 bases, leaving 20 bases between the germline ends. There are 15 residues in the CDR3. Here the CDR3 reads CSATPGRTRGETQYF. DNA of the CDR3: TGCAGTGCTACCCCCGGGCGGACACGAGGGGAGACCCAGTACTTC.

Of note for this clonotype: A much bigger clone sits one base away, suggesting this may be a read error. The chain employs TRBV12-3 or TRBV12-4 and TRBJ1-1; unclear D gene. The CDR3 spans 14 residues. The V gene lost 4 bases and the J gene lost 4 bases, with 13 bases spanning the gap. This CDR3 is CASSWGGSGTEAFF. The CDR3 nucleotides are TGTGCCAGCAGTTGGGGTGGATCGGGCACTGAAGCTTTCTTT.

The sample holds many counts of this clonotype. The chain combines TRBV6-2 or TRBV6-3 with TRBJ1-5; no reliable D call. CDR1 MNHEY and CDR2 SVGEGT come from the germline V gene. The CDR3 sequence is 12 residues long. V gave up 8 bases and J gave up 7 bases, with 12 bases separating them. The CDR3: CASQDRIQPQHF. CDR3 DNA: TGTGCCAGCCAGGATAGGATCCAGCCCCAGCATTTT.

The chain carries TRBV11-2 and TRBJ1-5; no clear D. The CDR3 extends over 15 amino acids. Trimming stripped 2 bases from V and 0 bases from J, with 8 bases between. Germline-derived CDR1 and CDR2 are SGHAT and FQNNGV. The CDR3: CASSLSPASNQPQHF. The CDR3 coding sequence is TGTGCCAGCAGCTTAAGTCCCGCTAGCAATCAGCCCCAGCATTTT.

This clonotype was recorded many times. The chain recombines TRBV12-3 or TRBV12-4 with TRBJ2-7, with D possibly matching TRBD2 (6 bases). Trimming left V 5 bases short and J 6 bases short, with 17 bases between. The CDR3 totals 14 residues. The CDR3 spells CASSPREIGAEQYF. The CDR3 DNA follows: TGTGCCAGCAGTCCCCGGGAGATAGGGGCCGAGCAGTACTTC.

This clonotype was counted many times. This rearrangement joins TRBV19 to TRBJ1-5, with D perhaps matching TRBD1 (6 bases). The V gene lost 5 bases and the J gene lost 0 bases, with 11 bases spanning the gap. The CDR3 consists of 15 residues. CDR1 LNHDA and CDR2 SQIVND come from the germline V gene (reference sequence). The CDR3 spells CASSGQTYSNQPQHF. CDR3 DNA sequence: TGTGCCAGTAGTGGACAGACATATAGCAATCAGCCCCAGCATTTT.

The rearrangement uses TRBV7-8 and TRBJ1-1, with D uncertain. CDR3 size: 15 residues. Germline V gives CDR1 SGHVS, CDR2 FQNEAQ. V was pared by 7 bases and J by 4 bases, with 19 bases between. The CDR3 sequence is CASNANRAPSTEAFF. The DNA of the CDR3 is TGTGCCAGCAACGCGAACCGGGCCCCGAGCACTGAAGCTTTCTTT.

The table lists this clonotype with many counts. The CDR3 here is CAAEGLAYGYTF. In DNA, the CDR3 is TGTGCAGCAGAGGGTCTTGCCTATGGCTACACCTTC. This chain connects TRBV30 to TRBJ1-2; D is unclear. Germline V lookup: CDR1 GTSNPN, CDR2 SVGIG (reference sequence). This CDR3 region has 12 residues.

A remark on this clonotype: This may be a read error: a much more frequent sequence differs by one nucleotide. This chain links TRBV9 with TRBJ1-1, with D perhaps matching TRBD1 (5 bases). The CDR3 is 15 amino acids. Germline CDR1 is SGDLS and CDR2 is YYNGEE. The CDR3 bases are TGTGCCAGCAGGCCCGGTGGGGGATCGAACTCTGAAGCTTTCTTT. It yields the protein CASRPGGGSNSEAFF. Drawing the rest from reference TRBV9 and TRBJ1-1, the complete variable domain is DSGVTQTPKHLITATGQRVTLRCSPRSGDLSVYWYQQSLDQGLQFLIQYYNGEERAKGNILERFSAQQFPDLHSELNLSSLELGDSALYFCASRPGGGSNSEAFFGQGTRLTVV.

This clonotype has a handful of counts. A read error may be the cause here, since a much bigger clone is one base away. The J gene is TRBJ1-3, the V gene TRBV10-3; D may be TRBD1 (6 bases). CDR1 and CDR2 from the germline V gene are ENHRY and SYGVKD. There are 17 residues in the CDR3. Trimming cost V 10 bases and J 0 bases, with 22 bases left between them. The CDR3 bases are TGTGCCAACAGACCCACAGGGACTGAAAGCTCTGGAAACACCATATATTTT. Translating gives CANRPTGTESSGNTIYF.

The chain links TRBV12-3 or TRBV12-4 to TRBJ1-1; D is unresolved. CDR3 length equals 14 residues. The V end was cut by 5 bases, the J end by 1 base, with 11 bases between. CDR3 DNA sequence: TGTGCCAGCAGTATGAGGGCGGGGAACACTGAAGCTTTCTTT. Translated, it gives CASSMRAGNTEAFF.

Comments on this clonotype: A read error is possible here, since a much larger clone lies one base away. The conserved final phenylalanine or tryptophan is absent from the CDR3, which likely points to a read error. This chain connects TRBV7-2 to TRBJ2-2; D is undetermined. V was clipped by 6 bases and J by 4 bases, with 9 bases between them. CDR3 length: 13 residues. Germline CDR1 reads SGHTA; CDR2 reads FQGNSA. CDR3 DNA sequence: TGTGCCAGCAGTCCCGTGGGCACCGGGGAGCTGTTTTTG. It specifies CASSPVGTGELFL.

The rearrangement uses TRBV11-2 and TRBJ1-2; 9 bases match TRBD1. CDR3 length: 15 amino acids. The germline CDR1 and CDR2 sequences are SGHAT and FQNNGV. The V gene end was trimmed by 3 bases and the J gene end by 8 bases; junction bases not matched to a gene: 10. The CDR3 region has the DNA TGTGCCAGCAGCTTCCGGGACAGGGAATTGTACGGCTACACCTTC. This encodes CASSFRDRELYGYTF.

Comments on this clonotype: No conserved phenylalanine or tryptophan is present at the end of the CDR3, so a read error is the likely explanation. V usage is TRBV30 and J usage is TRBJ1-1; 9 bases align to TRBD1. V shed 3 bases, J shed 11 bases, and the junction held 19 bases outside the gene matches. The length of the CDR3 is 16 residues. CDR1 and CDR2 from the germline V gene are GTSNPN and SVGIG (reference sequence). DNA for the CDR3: TGTGCCTGGAGAGGGGAGCGAACAGGGGGCGCAGTTCGCGCTTTCTAT. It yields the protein CAWRGERTGGAVRAFY.

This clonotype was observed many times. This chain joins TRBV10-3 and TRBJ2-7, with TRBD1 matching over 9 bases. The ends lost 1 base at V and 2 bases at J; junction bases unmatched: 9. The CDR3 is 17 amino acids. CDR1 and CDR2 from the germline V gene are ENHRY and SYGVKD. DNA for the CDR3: TGTGCCATCAGTGAGTACGGCACCGGGACAGGGACCTACGAGCAGTACTTC. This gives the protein CAISEYGTGTGTYEQYF.

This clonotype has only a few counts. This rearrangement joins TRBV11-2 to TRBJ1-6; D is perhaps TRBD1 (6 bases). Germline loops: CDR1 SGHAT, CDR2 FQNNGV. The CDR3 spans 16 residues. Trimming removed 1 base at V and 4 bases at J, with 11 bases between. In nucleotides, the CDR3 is TGTGCCAGCAGCTTAGGGCAGGGGACTTATAATTCACCCCTCCACTTT. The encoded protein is CASSLGQGTYNSPLHF.

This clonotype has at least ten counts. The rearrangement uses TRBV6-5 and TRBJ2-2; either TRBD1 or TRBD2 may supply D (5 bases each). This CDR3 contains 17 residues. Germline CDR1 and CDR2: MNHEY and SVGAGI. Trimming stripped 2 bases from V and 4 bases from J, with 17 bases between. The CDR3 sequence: CASSYPRPGTATGELFF. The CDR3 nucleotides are TGTGCCAGCAGTTACCCGAGACCCGGGACGGCCACCGGGGAGCTGTTTTTT.